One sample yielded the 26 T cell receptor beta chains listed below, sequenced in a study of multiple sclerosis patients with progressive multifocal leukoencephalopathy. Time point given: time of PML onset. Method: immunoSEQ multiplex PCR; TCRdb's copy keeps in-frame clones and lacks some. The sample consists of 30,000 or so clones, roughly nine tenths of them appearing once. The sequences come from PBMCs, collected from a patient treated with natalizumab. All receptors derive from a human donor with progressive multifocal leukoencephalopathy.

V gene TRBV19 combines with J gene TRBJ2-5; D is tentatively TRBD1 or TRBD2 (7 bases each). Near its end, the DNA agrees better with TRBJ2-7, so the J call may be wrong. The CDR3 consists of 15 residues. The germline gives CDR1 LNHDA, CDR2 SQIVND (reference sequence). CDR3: CASSKDSGGGYEQYF. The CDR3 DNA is TGTGCCAGTAGTAAGGATTCAGGGGGGGGCTACGAGCAGTACTTC.

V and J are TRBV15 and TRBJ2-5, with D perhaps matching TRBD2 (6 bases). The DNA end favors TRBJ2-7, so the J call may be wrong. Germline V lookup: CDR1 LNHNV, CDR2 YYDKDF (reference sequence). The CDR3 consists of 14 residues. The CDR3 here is CATSRAGLNYEQYF. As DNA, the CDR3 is TGTGCCACCAGCAGAGCGGGACTCAACTACGAGCAGTACTTC.

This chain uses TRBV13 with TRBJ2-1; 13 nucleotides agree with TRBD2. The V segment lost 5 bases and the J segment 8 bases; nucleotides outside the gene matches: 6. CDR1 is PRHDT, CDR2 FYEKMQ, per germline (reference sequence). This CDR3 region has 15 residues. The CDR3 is CASSTRTSGSYEQFF. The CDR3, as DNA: TGTGCCAGCAGCACCCGGACTAGCGGGAGCTATGAGCAGTTCTTC.

The CDR3 nucleotides read TGCGCCAGCAGCTTGGAGAGAGGGGGCTACACCTTC. This translates into CASSLERGGYTF. The V gene is TRBV5-1, the J gene TRBJ1-2, with unresolved D. Per the germline V gene, CDR1 is SGHRS and CDR2 is YFSETQ. V was cut by 0 bases and J by 8 bases, with 8 bases left in between. The CDR3 contains 12 residues.

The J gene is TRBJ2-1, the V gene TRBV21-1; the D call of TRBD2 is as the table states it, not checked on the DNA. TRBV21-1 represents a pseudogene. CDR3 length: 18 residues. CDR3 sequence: CASSNGGRLADRYNEQFF. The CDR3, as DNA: TGTGCCAGCAGCAACGGGGGCCGTCTAGCGGACCGTTACAATGAGCAGTTCTTC.

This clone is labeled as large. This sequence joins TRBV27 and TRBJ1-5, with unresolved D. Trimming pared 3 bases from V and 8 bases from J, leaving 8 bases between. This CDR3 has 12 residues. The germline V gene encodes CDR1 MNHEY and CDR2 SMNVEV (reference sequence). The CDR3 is CASSLIGEPQHF. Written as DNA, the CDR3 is TGTGCCAGCAGTTTGATAGGTGAGCCCCAGCATTTT.

The CDR3 DNA follows: TGTGCCAGCAGCCCGCGGGAATCTGGAAACACCATATATTTT. It specifies CASSPRESGNTIYF. The gene calls are TRBV7-8 and TRBJ1-3; D is undetermined. V was shortened by 5 bases and J by 1 base, with 9 bases between the two germline ends. Germline assignment: CDR1 SGHVS and CDR2 FQNEAQ. This CDR3 comprises 14 residues.

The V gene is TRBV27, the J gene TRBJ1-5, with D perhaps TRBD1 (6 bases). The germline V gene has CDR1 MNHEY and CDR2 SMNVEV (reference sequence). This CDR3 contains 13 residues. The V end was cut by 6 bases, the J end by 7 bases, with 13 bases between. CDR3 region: CASREGVWQPQHF. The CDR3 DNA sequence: TGTGCCAGCAGGGAGGGGGTTTGGCAGCCCCAGCATTTT.

Here the CDR3 DNA reads TGTGCCAGCAGAAGGAGTGATCCTAACTATGGCTACACCTTC. Its translation: CASRRSDPNYGYTF. The rearrangement links TRBV27 to TRBJ1-2; no clear D. The CDR3 contains 14 residues. The V gene's germline CDR1 is MNHEY and CDR2 SMNVEV (reference sequence). Trimming pared 6 bases from V and 0 bases from J, leaving 11 bases between.

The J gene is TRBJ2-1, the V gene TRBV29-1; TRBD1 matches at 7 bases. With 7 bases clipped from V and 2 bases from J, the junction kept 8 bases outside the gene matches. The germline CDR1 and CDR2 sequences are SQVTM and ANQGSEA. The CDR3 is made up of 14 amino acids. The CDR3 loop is CSGRQGHTYNEQFF. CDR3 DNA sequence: TGCAGCGGCCGACAGGGACATACCTACAATGAGCAGTTCTTC.

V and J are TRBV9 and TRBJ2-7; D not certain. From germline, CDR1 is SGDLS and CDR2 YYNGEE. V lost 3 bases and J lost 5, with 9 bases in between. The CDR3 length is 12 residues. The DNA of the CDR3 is TGTGCCAGCAGCGCGACTGGGGACGAGCAGTACTTC. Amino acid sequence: CASSATGDEQYF.

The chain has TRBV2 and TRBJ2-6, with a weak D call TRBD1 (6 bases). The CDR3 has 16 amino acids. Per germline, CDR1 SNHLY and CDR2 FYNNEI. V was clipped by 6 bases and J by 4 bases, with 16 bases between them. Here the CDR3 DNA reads TGTGCCAGCAGCAACTCAGGGGTTGCGGGGGCCAACGTCCTGACTTTC. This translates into CASSNSGVAGANVLTF. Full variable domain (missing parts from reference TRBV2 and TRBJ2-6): EPEVTQTPSHQVTQMGQEVILRCVPISNHLYFYWYRQILGQKVEFLVSFYNNEISEKSEIFDDQFSVERPDGSNFTLKIRSTKLEDSAMYFCASSNSGVAGANVLTFGAGSRLTVL.

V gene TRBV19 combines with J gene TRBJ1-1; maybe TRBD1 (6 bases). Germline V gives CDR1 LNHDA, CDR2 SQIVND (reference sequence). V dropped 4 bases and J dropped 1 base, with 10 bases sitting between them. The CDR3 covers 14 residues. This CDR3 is CASSTGVANTEAFF. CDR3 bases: TGTGCCAGTAGTACAGGGGTGGCGAACACTGAAGCTTTCTTT. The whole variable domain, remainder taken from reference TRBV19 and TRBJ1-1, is DGGITQSPKYLFRKEGQNVTLSCEQNLNHDAMYWYRQDPGQGLRLIYYSQIVNDFQKGDIAEGYSVSREKKESFPLTVTSAQKNPTAFYLCASSTGVANTEAFFGQGTRLTVV.

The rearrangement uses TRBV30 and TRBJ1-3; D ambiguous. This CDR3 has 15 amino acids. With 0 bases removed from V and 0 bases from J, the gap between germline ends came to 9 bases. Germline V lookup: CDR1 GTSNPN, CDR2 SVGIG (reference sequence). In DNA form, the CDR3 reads TGTGCCTGGAGTGTACGTCCTGGCTCTGGAAACACCATATATTTT. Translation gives CAWSVRPGSGNTIYF. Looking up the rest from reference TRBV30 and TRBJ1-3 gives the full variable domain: SQTIHQWPATLVQPVGSPLSLECTVEGTSNPNLYWYRQAAGRGLQLLFYSVGIGQISSEVPQNLSASRPQDRQFILSSKKLLLSDSGFYLCAWSVRPGSGNTIYFGEGSWLTVV.

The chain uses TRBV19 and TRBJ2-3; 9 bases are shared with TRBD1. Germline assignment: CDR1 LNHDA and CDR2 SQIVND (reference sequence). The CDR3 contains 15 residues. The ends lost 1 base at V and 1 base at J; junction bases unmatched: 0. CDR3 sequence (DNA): TGTGCCAGTAGTATAGGGACAGGGGGCACAGATACGCAGTATTTT. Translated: CASSIGTGGTDTQYF.

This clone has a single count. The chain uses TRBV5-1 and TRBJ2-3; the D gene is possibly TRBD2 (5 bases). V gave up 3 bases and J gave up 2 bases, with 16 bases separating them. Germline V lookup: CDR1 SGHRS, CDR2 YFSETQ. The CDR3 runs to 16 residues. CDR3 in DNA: TGCGCCAGCAGCTCTGGACGGGAAACCGACACAGATACGCAGTATTTT. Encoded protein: CASSSGRETDTDTQYF.

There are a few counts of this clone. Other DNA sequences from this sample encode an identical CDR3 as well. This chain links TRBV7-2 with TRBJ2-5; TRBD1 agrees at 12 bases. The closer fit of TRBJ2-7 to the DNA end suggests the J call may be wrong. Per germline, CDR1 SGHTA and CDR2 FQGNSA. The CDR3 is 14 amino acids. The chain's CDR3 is CASSRDRGQNEQYF. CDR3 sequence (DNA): TGTGCCAGCAGCCGGGACAGGGGGCAGAACGAGCAGTACTTC.

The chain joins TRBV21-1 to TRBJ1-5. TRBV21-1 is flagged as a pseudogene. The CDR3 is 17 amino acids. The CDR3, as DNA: TGTGCCAGCAGCAAAGGGAAAGGCGGTCCGGACAATCAGCCCCAGCATTTT. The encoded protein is CASSKGKGGPDNQPQHF.

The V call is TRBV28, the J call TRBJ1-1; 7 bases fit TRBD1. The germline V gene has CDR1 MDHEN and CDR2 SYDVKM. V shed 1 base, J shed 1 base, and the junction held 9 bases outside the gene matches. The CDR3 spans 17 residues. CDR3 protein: CASSLYGGGQPNTEAFF. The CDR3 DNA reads TGTGCCAGCAGTTTATATGGGGGGGGACAGCCGAACACTGAAGCTTTCTTT.

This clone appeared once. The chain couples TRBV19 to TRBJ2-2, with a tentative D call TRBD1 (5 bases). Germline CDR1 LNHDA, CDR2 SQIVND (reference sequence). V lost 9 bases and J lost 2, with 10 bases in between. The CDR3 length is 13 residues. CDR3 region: CASATDNTGELFF. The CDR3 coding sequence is TGTGCCAGCGCGACAGACAACACCGGGGAGCTGTTTTTT.

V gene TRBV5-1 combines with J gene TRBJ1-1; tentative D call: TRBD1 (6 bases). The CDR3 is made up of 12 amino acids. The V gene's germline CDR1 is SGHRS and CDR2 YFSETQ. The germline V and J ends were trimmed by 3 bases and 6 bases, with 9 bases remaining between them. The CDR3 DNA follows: TGCGCCAGCAGCTCGACAGGTTCTGAAGCTTTCTTT. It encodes CASSSTGSEAFF.

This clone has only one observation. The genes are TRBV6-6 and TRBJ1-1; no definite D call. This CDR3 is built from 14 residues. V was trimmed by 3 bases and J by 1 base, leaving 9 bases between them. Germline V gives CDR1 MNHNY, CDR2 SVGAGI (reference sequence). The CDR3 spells CASSYAGTNTEAFF. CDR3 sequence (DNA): TGTGCCAGCAGTTATGCAGGCACGAACACTGAAGCTTTCTTT.

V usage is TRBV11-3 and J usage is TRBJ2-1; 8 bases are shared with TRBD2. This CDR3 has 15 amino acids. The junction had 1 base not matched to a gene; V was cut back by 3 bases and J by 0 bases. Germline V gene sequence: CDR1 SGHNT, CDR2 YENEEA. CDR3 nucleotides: TGTGCCAGCAGCTTGCGGGGGGCCTCCTACAATGAGCAGTTCTTC. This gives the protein CASSLRGASYNEQFF.

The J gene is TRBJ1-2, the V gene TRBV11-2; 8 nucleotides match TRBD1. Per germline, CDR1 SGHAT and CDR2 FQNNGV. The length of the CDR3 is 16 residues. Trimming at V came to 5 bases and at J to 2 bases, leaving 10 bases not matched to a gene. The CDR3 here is CASSEKLDRVNYGYTF. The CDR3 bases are TGTGCCAGCAGCGAGAAGTTGGACAGGGTGAACTATGGCTACACCTTC.

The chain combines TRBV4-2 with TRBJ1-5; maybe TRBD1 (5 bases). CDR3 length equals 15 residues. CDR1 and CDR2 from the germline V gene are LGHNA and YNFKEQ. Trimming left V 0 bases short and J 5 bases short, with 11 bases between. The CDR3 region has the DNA TGTGCCAGCAGCCAAGAAGTAGGGGCGCATCAGCCCCAGCATTTT. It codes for CASSQEVGAHQPQHF.

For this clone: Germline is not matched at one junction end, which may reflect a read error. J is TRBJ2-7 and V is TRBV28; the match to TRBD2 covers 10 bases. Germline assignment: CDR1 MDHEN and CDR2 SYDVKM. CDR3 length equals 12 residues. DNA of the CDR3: TGTGCCAGCAGTCTCCGACTAGCGGGCCGCAATTTC. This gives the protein CASSLRLAGRNF.